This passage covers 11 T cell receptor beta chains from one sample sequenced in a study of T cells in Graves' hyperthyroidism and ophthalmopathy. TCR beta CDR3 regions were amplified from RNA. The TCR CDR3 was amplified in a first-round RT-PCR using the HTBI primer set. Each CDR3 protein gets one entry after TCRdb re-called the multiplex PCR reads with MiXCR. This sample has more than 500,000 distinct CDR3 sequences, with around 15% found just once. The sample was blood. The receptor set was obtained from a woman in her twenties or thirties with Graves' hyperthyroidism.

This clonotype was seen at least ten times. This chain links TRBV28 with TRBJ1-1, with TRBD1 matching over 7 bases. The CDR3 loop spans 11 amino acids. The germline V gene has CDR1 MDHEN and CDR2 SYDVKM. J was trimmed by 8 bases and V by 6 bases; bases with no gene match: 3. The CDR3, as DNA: TGTGCCAGCAGCGGCAGGGGGGAAGCTTTCTTT. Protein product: CASSGRGEAFF.

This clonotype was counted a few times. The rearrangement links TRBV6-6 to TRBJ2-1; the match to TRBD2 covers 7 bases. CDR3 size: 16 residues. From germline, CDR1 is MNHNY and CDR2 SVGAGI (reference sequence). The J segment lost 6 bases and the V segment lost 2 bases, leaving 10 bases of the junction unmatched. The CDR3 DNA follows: TGTGCCAGCAGTTACGTGGTCGTGGGGGGGAGCAATGAGCAGTTCTTC. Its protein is CASSYVVVGGSNEQFF.

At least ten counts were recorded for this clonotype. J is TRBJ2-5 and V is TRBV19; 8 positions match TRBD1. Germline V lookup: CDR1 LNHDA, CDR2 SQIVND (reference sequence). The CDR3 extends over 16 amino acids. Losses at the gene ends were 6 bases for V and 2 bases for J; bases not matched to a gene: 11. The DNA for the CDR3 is TGTGCCAGTAGCGCACTCGGGACAGGTCAACAAGAGACCCAGTACTTC. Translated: CASSALGTGQQETQYF.

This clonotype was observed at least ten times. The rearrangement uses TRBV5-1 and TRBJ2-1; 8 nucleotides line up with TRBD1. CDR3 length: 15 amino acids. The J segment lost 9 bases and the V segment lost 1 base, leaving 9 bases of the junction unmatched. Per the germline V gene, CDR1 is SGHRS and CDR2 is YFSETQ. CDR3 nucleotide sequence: TGCGCCAGCAGCTTGATGGCAGGGGGCATGGCTGAGCAGTTCTTC. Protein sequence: CASSLMAGGMAEQFF.

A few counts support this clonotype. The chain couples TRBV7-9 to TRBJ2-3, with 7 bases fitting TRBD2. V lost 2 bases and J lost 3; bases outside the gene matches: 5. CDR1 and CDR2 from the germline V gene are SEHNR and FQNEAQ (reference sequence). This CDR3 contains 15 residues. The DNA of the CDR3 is TGTGCCAGCAGCTTATGGGGAGGGGAGACAGATACGCAGTATTTT. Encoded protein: CASSLWGGETDTQYF.

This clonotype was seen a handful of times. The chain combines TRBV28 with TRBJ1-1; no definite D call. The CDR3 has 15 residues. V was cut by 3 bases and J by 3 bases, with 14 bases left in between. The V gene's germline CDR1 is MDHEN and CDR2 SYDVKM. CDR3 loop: CASSFHGGEDTEAFF. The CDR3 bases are TGTGCCAGCAGTTTCCATGGTGGGGAGGACACTGAAGCTTTCTTT. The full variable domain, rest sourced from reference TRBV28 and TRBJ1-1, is DVKVTQSSRYLVKRTGEKVFLECVQDMDHENMFWYRQDPGLGLRLIYFSYDVKMKEKGDIPEGYSVSREKKERFSLILESASTNQTSMYLCASSFHGGEDTEAFFGQGTRLTVV.

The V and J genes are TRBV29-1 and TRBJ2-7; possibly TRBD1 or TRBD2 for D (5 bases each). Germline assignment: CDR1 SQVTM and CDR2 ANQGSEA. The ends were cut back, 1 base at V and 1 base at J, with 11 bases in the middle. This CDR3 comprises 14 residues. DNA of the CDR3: TGCAGCGTTGAAGGTGGGACCGAGTCCTACGAGCAGTACTTC. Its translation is CSVEGGTESYEQYF.

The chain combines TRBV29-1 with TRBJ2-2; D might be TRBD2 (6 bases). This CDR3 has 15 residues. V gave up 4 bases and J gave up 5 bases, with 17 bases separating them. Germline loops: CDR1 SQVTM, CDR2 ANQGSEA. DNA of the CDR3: TGCAGCGTTGTAGCCAGCGGGTCTTTTACCGGGGAGCTGTTTTTT. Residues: CSVVASGSFTGELFF.

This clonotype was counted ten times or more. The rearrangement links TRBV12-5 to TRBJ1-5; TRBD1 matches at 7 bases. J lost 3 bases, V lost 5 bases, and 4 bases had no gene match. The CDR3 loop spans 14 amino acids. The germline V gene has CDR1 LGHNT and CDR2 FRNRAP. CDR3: CASGGDSNNQPQHF. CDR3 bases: TGTGCTAGTGGTGGGGACAGTAACAATCAGCCCCAGCATTTT. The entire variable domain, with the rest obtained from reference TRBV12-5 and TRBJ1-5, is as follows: DARVTQTPRHKVTEMGQEVTMRCQPILGHNTVFWYRQTMMQGLELLAYFRNRAPLDDSGMPKDRFSAEMPDATLATLKIQPSEPRDSAVYFCASGGDSNNQPQHFGDGTRLSIL.

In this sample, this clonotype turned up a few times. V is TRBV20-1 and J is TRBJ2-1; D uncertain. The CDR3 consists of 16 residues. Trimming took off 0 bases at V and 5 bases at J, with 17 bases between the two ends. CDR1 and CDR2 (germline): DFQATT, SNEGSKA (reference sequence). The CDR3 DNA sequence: TGCAGTGCTAGAGACCTAGTAGCCCCACGGAACAATGAGCAGTTCTTC. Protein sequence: CSARDLVAPRNNEQFF.

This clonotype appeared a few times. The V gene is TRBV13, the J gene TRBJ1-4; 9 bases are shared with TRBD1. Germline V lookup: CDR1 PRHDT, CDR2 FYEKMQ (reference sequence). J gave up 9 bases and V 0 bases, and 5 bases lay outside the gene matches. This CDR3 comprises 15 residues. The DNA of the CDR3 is TGTGCCAGCAGCTTAGGCCAGGGACAGGGACAAAAACTGTTTTTT. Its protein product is CASSLGQGQGQKLFF.